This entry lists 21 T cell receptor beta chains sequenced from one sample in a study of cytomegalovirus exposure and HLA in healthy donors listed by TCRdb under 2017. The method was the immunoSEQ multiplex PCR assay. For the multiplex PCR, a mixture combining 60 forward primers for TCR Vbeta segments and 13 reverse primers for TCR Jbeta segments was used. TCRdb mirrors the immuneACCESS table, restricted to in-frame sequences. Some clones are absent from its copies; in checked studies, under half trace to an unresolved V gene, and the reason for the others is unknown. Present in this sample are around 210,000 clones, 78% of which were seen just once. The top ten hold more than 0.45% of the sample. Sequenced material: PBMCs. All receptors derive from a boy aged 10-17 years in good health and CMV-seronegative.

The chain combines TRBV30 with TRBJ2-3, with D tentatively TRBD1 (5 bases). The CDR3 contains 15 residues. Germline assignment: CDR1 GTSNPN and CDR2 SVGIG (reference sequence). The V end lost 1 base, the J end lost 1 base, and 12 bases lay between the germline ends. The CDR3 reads CAWSGRQKGTDTQYF. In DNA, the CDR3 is TGTGCCTGGAGTGGACGACAGAAAGGCACAGATACGCAGTATTTT.

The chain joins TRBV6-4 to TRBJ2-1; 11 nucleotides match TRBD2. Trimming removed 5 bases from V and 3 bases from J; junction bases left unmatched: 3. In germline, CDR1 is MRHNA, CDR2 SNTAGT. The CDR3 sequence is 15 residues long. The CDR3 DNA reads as TGTGCCAGCAGTCTACTAGCGGGGGACTACAATGAGCAGTTCTTC. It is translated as CASSLLAGDYNEQFF.

CDR3 protein: CASIAGQGQPQHF. The DNA of the CDR3 is TGTGCCAGCATCGCCGGACAGGGACAGCCCCAGCATTTT. The chain carries TRBV6-5 and TRBJ1-5; 8 nucleotides align to TRBD1. Trimming removed 7 bases from V and 7 bases from J; junction bases left unmatched: 6. This CDR3 has 13 amino acids. The germline V gene has CDR1 MNHEY and CDR2 SVGAGI.

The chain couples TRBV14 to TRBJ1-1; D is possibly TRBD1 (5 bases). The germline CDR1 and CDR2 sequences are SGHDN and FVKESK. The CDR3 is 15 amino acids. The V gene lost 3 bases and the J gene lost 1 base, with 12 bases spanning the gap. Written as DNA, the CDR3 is TGTGCCAGCAGCCAGTGGGGAAGGGGGAACACTGAAGCTTTCTTT. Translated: CASSQWGRGNTEAFF.

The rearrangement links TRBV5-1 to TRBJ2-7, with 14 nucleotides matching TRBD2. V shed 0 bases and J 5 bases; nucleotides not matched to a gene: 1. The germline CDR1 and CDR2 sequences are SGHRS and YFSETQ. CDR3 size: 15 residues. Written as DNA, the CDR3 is TGCGCCAGCAGCTTGGGGGGACTAGCGGGGGACGAGCAGTACTTC. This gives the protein CASSLGGLAGDEQYF.

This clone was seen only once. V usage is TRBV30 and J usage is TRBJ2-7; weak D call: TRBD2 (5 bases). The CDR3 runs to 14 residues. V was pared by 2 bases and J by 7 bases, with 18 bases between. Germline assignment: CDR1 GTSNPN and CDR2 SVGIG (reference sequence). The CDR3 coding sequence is TGTGCCTGGAGTCGGAGGCAAACTTTAGGAGAGCAGTACTTC. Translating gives CAWSRRQTLGEQYF.

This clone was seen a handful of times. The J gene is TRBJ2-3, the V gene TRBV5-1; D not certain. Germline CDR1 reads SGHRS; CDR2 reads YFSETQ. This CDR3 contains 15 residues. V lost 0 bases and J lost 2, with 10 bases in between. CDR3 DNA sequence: TGCGCCAGCAGCTTGGGGCAGGTTATCACAGATACGCAGTATTTT. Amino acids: CASSLGQVITDTQYF.

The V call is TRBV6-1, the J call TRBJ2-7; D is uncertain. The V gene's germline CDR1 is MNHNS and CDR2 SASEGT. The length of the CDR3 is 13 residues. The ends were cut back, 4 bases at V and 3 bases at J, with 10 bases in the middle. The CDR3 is CASSGFISYEQYF. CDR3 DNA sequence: TGTGCCAGCAGTGGGTTCATTAGCTACGAGCAGTACTTC.

CDR3 nucleotide sequence: TGTGCCTGGAGTAAAGGACTAGCGGGAGGGAAGGAAGAGACCCAGTACTTC. This translates into CAWSKGLAGGKEETQYF. The chain links TRBV30 to TRBJ2-5; 15 nucleotides align to TRBD2. CDR3 length: 17 residues. The V and J ends lost 2 bases and 3 bases, in that order; junction bases with no gene match: 7. CDR1 GTSNPN and CDR2 SVGIG come from the germline V gene (reference sequence).

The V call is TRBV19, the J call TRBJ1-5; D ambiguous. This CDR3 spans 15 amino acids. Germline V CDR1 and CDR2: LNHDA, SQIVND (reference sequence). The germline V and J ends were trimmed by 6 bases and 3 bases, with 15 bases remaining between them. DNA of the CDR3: TGTGCCAGTAGCCGGTTACAGCTTTTCAATCAGCCCCAGCATTTT. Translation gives CASSRLQLFNQPQHF.

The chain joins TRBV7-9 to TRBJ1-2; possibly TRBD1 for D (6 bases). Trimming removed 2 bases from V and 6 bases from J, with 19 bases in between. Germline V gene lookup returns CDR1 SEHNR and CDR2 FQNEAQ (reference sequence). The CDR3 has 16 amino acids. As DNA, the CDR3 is TGTGCCAGCAGCTTACCATACCTGCGACAGGTGGATGGCTACACCTTC. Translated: CASSLPYLRQVDGYTF.

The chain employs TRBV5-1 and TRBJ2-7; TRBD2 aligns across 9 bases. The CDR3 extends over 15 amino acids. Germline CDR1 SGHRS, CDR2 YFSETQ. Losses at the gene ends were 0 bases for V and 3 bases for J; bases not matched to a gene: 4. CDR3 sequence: CASSLALAGNYEQYF. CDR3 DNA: TGCGCCAGCAGCTTGGCTCTAGCGGGAAACTACGAGCAGTACTTC. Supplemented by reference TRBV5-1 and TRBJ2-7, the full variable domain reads KAGVTQTPRYLIKTRGQQVTLSCSPISGHRSVSWYQQTPGQGLQFLFEYFSETQRNKGNFPGRFSGRQFSNSRSEMNVSTLELGDSALYLCASSLALAGNYEQYFGPGTRLTVT.

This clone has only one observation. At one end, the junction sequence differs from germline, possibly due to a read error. Here the CDR3 reads CASSDVSGTSRDTQYF. CDR3 DNA: TGTGCCAGCAGTGACGTATCCGGGACTAGCAGAGATACGCAGTATTTT. J is TRBJ2-3 and V is TRBV6-4, with TRBD2 identical over 9 bases. Per the germline V gene, CDR1 is MRHNA and CDR2 is SNTAGT. This CDR3 comprises 16 residues.

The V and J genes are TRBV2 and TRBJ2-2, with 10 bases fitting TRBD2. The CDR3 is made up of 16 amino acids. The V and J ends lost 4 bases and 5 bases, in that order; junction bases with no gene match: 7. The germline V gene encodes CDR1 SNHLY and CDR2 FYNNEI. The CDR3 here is CASSARLAGLTGELFF. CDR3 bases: TGTGCCAGCAGTGCTCGACTAGCGGGCCTAACCGGGGAGCTGTTTTTT.

The CDR3: CASSEDLNTGELFF. The DNA for the CDR3 is TGTGCCAGCAGTGAAGACTTAAACACCGGGGAGCTGTTTTTT. This chain connects TRBV6-1 to TRBJ2-2; D not resolved. Trimming pared 1 base from V and 2 bases from J, leaving 5 bases between. Looked up from germline, CDR1 is MNHNS and CDR2 is SASEGT. The CDR3 has 14 amino acids.

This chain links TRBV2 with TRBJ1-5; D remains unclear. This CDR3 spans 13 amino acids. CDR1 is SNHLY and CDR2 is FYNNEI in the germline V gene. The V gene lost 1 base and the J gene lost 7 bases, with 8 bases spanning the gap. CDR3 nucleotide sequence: TGTGCCAGCAGTGAAGTCCCGGGACAGCCCCAGCATTTT. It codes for CASSEVPGQPQHF.

In nucleotides, the CDR3 is TGTGCCAGCAGCGTAGCAGGGACACCCCAAGAGACCCAGTACTTC. Translating it yields CASSVAGTPQETQYF. The V call is TRBV9, the J call TRBJ2-5; the D gene is possibly TRBD1 (6 bases). The ends were cut back, 0 bases at V and 1 base at J, with 10 bases in the middle. CDR3 length: 15 amino acids. Per germline, CDR1 SGDLS and CDR2 YYNGEE. Looking up the rest from reference TRBV9 and TRBJ2-5 gives the full variable domain: DSGVTQTPKHLITATGQRVTLRCSPRSGDLSVYWYQQSLDQGLQFLIQYYNGEERAKGNILERFSAQQFPDLHSELNLSSLELGDSALYFCASSVAGTPQETQYFGPGTRLLVL.

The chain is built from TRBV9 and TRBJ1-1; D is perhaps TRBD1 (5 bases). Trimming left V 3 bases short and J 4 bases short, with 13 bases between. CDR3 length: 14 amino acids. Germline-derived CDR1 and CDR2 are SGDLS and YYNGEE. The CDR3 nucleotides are TGTGCCAGCAGCGACCGGCGCGGGGGCACTGAAGCTTTCTTT. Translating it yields CASSDRRGGTEAFF.

The CDR3 spells CATSSPGGYRYGYTF. The DNA of the CDR3 is TGTGCCACCAGCAGCCCCGGGGGGTACCGCTATGGCTACACCTTC. The V gene is TRBV15, the J gene TRBJ1-2, with a possible D match to TRBD1 (5 bases). This CDR3 is built from 15 residues. In germline, CDR1 is LNHNV, CDR2 YYDKDF (reference sequence). V was clipped by 3 bases and J by 4 bases, with 15 bases between them. Using reference TRBV15 and TRBJ1-2 for the parts outside the CDR3, the full variable domain is DAMVIQNPRYQVTQFGKPVTLSCSQTLNHNVMYWYQQKSSQAPKLLFHYYDKDFNNEADTPDNFQSRRPNTSFCFLDIRSPGLGDTAMYLCATSSPGGYRYGYTFGSGTRLTVV.

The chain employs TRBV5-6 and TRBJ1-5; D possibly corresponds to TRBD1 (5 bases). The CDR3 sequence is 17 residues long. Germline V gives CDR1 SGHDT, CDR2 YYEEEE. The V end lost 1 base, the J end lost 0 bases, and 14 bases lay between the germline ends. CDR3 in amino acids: CASSLPQQVNSNQPQHF. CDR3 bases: TGTGCCAGCAGCTTGCCGCAACAGGTAAATAGCAATCAGCCCCAGCATTTT. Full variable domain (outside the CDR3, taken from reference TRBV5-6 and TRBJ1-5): DAGVTQSPTHLIKTRGQQVTLRCSPKSGHDTVSWYQQALGQGPQFIFQYYEEEERQRGNFPDRFSGHQFPNYSSELNVNALLLGDSALYLCASSLPQQVNSNQPQHFGDGTRLSIL.

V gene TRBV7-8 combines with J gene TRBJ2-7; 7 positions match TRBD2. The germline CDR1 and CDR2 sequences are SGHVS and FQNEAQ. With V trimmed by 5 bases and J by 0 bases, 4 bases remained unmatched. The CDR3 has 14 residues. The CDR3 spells CASSRDYDSYEQYF. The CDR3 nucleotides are TGTGCCAGCAGCCGGGACTACGACTCCTACGAGCAGTACTTC.